The present T cell receptor (beta chain) was sequenced within a study of OX40 agonist ivuxolimab in advanced cancers. Turning to the study itself: The diagnoses of dose-escalation patients were hepatocellular carcinoma, melanoma, renal cell or head and neck cancer. Points from the study as a whole: By week 6 at 0.1 to 3.0 mg/kg, blood CD4+ and CD8+ T cells had expanded clonally. Nonresponders included some who also had low normalized T-cell clonal expansion.

Assay used: immunoSEQ multiplex PCR; TCRdb lists only in-frame clones, some missing. The sample lists about 55,000 clones, roughly 90% seen once, with approximately 7.2% in the top ten. As regards this clone: Antigen unknown.

This TCR came from an adult with an advanced solid tumor such as melanoma, head and neck, liver or kidney cancer. The specimen comprised CD4+ or CD8+ T cells sorted from blood, sampled in a trial of the OX40 agonist ivuxolimab.

The CDR3 DNA is TGCGCCAGCAGCTTGAGACCGAACACCGGGGAGCTGTTTTTT. This translates into CASSLRPNTGELFF. This chain joins TRBV5-1 and TRBJ2-2, with unresolved D. CDR1 and CDR2 from the germline V gene are SGHRS and YFSETQ. Deletions cut 1 base from V and 0 bases from J, with 4 bases between. The CDR3 length is 14 residues.